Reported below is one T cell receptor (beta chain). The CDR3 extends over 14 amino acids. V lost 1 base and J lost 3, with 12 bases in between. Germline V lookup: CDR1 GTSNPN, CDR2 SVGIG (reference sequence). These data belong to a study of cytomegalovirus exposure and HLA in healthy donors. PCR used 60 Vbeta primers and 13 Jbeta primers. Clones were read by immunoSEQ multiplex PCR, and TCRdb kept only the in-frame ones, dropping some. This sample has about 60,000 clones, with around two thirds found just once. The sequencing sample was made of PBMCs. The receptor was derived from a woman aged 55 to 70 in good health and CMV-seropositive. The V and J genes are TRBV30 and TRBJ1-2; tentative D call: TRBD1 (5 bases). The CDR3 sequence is CAWSAQVSYYGYTF. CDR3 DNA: TGTGCCTGGAGTGCACAGGTGTCTTACTATGGCTACACCTTC.